This passage covers 6 T cell receptor beta chains from one sample sequenced in a study of CD8+ T cells in alopecia areata. After isolation, RNA underwent reverse transcription to generate cDNA as the sequencing template. Clones were sequenced by immunoSEQ multiplex PCR, and TCRdb holds only the in-frame ones, with some missing. The table has around 150,000 clones, 55% to 65% seen once. The specimen was CD4+ T cells sorted from blood. These receptors were collected from a human donor in good health.

This clone was counted only a few times. The chain recombines TRBV2 with TRBJ2-7; TRBD2 aligns across 11 bases. V gave up 8 bases and J gave up 3 bases; unmatched junction bases: 18. The germline V gene encodes CDR1 SNHLY and CDR2 FYNNEI. The CDR3 runs to 18 residues. The CDR3 loop is CASSGSGRGNPKNYEQYF. In DNA form, the CDR3 reads TGTGCCAGCTCCGGTAGCGGGAGGGGGAATCCGAAGAACTACGAGCAGTACTTC.

This chain joins TRBV28 and TRBJ2-3; D is possibly TRBD1 (6 bases). Germline assignment: CDR1 MDHEN and CDR2 SYDVKM. The CDR3 has 17 residues. Trimming removed 5 bases from V and 2 bases from J, with 20 bases in between. The CDR3 loop is CASSGNTGTHNTDTQYF. The DNA for the CDR3 is TGTGCCAGCAGTGGTAACACCGGGACACATAACACAGATACGCAGTATTTT.

The chain couples TRBV6-6 to TRBJ2-7, with 13 bases fitting TRBD2. Germline V gene sequence: CDR1 MNHNY, CDR2 SVGAGI (reference sequence). Unmatched junction bases numbered 8, after V lost 6 bases and J lost 6 bases. The CDR3 runs to 15 residues. The CDR3 reads CASSLLAGGAGEQYF. The CDR3 DNA reads as TGTGCCAGCAGCCTACTAGCGGGAGGGGCCGGCGAGCAGTACTTC.

J is TRBJ2-3 and V is TRBV29-1; D is undetermined. V lost 4 bases and J lost 0, with 8 bases in between. CDR1 and CDR2 from the germline V gene are SQVTM and ANQGSEA. CDR3 length equals 13 residues. The DNA of the CDR3 is TGCAGCGTTGGCACCACTAGCACAGATACGCAGTATTTT. Translated: CSVGTTSTDTQYF.

The rearrangement joins TRBV6-5 to TRBJ2-5; the D is unclear. V was pared by 0 bases and J by 5 bases, with 10 bases between. The CDR3 loop spans 14 amino acids. CDR1 is MNHEY, CDR2 SVGAGI, per germline. CDR3 nucleotide sequence: TGTGCCAGCAGTTACTCCCAGTCTCGGGAGACCCAGTACTTC. Translating gives CASSYSQSRETQYF.

The CDR3 protein is CAWIPTGEAFF. The CDR3, as DNA: TGTGCCTGGATTCCGACAGGTGAAGCTTTCTTT. The chain uses TRBV30 and TRBJ1-1; D is possibly TRBD1 (6 bases). This CDR3 spans 11 amino acids. CDR1 GTSNPN and CDR2 SVGIG come from the germline V gene (reference sequence). The V and J ends lost 4 bases and 7 bases respectively, with 10 bases between them. Supplemented by reference TRBV30 and TRBJ1-1, the full variable domain reads SQTIHQWPATLVQPVGSPLSLECTVEGTSNPNLYWYRQAAGRGLQLLFYSVGIGQISSEVPQNLSASRPQDRQFILSSKKLLLSDSGFYLCAWIPTGEAFFGQGTRLTVV.